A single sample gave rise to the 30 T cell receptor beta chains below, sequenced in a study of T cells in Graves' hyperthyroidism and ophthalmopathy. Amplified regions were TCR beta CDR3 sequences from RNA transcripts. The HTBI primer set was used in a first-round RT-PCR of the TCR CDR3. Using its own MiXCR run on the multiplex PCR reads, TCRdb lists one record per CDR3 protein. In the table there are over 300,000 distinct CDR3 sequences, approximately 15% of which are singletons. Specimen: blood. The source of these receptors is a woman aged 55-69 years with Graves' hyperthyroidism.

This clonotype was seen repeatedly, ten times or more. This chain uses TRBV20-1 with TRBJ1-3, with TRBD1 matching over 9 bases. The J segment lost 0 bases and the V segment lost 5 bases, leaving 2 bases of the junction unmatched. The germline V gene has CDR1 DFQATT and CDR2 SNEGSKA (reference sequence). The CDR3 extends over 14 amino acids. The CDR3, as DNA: TGCAGTGCTGAGGACAGGGGCTCTGGAAACACCATATATTTT. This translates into CSAEDRGSGNTIYF.

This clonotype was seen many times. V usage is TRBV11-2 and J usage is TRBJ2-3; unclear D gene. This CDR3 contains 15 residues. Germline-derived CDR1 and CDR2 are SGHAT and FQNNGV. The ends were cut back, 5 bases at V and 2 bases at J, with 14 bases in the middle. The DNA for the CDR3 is TGTGCCAGCAGCCAAGAGGCTAGACCCACAGATACGCAGTATTTT. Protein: CASSQEARPTDTQYF.

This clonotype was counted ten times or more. The CDR3 spells CASSESWTSNYEQYF. The CDR3 nucleotides are TGCGCCAGCAGTGAGTCGTGGACTAGCAATTACGAGCAGTACTTC. This rearrangement joins TRBV10-2 to TRBJ2-7, with 8 bases lining up with TRBD2. V lost 0 bases to trimming and J lost 4 bases; unmatched junction nucleotides: 5. This CDR3 comprises 15 residues. Germline V CDR1 and CDR2: WSHSY, SAAADI.

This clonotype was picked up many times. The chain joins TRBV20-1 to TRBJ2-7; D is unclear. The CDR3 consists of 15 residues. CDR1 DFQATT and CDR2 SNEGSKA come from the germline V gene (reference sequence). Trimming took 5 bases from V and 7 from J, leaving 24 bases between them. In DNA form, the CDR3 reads TGCAGTGCTCGACCGCCCGAAGGGCCCCTTACGGAGCAGTACTTC. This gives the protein CSARPPEGPLTEQYF.

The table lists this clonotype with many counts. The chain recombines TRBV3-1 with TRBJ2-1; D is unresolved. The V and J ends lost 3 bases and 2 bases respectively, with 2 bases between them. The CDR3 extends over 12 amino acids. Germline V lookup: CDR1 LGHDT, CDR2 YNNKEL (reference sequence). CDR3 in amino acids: CASSQAYNEQFF. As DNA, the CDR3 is TGTGCCAGCAGCCAGGCCTACAATGAGCAGTTCTTC.

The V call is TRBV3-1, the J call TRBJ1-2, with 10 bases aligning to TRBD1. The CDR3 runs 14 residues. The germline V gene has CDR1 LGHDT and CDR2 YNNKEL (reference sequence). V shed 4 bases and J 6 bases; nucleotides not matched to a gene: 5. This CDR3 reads CASSPIGTGDGYTF. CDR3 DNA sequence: TGTGCCAGCAGCCCCATAGGGACAGGGGATGGCTACACCTTC.

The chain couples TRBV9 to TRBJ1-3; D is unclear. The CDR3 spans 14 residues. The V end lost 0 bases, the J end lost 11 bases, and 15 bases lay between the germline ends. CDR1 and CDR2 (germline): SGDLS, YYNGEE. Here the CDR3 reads CASSVASGPRPIYF. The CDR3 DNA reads TGTGCCAGCAGCGTAGCTTCCGGCCCGCGGCCCATATATTTT.

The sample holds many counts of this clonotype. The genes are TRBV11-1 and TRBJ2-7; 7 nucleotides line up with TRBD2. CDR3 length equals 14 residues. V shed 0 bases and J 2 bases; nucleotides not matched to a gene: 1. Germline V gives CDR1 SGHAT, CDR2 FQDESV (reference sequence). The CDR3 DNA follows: TGTGCCAGCAGCTTAGCGGGAGGGGCCTACGAGCAGTACTTC. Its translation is CASSLAGGAYEQYF.

In nucleotides, the CDR3 is TGTGCCAGCAGGTCTCCGGGACAGGGAAACACCGGGGAGCTGTTTTTT. It specifies CASRSPGQGNTGELFF. The rearrangement joins TRBV7-9 to TRBJ2-2, with 9 positions matching TRBD1. The CDR3 length is 16 residues. In germline, CDR1 is SEHNR, CDR2 FQNEAQ (reference sequence). The junction had 7 bases not matched to a gene; V was cut back by 6 bases and J by 2 bases.

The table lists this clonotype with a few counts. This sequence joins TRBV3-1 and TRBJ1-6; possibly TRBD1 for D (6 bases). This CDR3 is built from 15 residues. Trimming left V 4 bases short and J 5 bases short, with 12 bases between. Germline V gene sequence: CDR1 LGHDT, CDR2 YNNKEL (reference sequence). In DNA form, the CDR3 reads TGTGCCAGCAGCCTCACCGACAGGAATAATTCACCCCTCCACTTT. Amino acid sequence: CASSLTDRNNSPLHF.

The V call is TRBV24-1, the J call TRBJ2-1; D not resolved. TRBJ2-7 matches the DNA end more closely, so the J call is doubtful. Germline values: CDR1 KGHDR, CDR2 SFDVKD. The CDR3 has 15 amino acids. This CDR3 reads CATSDTWGQYNEQYF. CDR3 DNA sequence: TGTGCCACCAGTGATACGTGGGGTCAGTACAATGAGCAGTACTTC.

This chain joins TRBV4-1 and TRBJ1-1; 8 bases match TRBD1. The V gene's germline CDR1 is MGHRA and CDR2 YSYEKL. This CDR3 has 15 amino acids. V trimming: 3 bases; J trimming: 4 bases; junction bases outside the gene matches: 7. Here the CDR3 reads CASSHTTGGGTEAFF. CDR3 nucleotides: TGCGCCAGCAGCCATACTACAGGGGGGGGCACTGAAGCTTTCTTT.

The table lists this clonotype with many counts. CDR3 coding DNA: TGTGCCATCAGTGGAGGGGACAGGACTCCGAACACTGAAGCTTTCTTT. This encodes CAISGGDRTPNTEAFF. The chain carries TRBV10-3 and TRBJ1-1; 8 positions match TRBD1. V lost 4 bases, J lost 1 base, and 8 bases stayed unmatched. Germline V gene sequence: CDR1 ENHRY, CDR2 SYGVKD. The CDR3 has 16 amino acids.

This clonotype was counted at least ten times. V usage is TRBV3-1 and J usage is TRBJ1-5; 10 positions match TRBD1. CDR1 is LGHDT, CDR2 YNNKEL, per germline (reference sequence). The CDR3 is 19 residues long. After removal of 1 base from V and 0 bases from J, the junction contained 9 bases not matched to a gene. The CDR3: CASSQGFGTGDFSNQPQHF. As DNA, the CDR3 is TGTGCCAGCAGCCAAGGATTTGGGACAGGGGATTTTAGCAATCAGCCCCAGCATTTT.

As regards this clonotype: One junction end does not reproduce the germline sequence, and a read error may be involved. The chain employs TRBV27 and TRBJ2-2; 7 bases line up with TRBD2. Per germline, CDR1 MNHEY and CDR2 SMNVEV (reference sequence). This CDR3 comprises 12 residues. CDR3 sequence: CVSRGGTGELFF. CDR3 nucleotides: TGTGTCAGCCGCGGGGGCACCGGGGAGCTGTTTTTT.

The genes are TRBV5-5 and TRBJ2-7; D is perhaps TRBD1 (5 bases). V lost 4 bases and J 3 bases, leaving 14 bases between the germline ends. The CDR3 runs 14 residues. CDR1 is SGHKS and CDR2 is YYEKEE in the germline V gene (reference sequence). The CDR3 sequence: CASSLEVGLYEQYF. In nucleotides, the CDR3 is TGTGCCAGCAGCCTAGAGGTGGGGCTCTACGAGCAGTACTTC.

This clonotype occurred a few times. The CDR3 loop is CASSPRAGNYGYTF. The CDR3 DNA is TGTGCCAGCAGCCCTAGGGCGGGTAACTATGGCTACACCTTC. The chain combines TRBV11-2 with TRBJ1-2; D gene ambiguous. From germline, CDR1 is SGHAT and CDR2 FQNNGV. V was pared by 5 bases and J by 1 base, with 11 bases between. The CDR3 length is 14 residues.

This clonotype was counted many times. The CDR3 sequence is CASSSRSDEQYF. As DNA, the CDR3 is TGTGCCAGCAGCTCCCGGAGCGATGAGCAGTACTTC. The V and J genes are TRBV11-2 and TRBJ2-7; D unresolved. Germline loops: CDR1 SGHAT, CDR2 FQNNGV. The length of the CDR3 is 12 residues. Trimming pared 4 bases from V and 7 bases from J, leaving 11 bases between.

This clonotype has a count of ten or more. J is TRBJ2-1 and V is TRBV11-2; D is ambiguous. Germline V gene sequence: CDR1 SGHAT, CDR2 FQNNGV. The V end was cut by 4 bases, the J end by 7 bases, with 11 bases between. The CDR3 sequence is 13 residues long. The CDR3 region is CASSSTQLNEQFF. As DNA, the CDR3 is TGTGCCAGCAGCTCCACTCAGTTAAATGAGCAGTTCTTC.

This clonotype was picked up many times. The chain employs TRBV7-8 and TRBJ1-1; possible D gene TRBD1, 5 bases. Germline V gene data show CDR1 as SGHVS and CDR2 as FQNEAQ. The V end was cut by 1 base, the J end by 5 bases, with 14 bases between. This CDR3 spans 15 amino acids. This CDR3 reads CASSLDGGRWTEAFF. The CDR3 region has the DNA TGTGCCAGCAGCTTAGATGGGGGGAGGTGGACTGAAGCTTTCTTT. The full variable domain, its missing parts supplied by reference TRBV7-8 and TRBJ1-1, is GAGVSQSPRYKVAKRGQDVALRCDPISGHVSLFWYQQALGQGPEFLTYFQNEAQLDKSGLPSDRFFAERPEGSVSTLKIQRTQQEDSAVYLCASSLDGGRWTEAFFGQGTRLTVV.

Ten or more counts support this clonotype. Here the CDR3 DNA reads TGTGCCAGCAGTTTATGGAGCGAGCAGTTCTTC. It encodes CASSLWSEQFF. This chain links TRBV12-3 or TRBV12-4 with TRBJ2-1, with unresolved D. V was trimmed by 2 bases and J by 10 bases, leaving 6 bases between them. This CDR3 comprises 11 residues.

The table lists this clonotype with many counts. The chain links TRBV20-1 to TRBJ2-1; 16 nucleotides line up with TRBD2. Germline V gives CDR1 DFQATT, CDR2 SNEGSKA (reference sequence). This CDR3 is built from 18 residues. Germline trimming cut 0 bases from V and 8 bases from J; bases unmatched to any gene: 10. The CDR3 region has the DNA TGCAGTGCTAGAGATCCCCGAGGGACTAGCGGGGGGGCCCATGAGCAGTTCTTC. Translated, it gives CSARDPRGTSGGAHEQFF.

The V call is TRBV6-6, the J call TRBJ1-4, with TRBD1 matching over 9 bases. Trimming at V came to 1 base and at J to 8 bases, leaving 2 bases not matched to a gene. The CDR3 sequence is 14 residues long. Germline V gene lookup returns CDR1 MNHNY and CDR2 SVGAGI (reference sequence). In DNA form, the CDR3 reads TGTGCCAGCAGTTACTTGGGACAGGGAGAAAAACTGTTTTTT. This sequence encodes CASSYLGQGEKLFF.

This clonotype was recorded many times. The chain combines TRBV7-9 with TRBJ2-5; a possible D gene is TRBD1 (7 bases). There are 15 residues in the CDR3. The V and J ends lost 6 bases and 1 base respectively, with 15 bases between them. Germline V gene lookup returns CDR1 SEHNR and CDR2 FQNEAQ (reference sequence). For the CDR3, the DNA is TGTGCCAGCAGTCCAGGGGGGACCCGCCAAGAGACCCAGTACTTC. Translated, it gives CASSPGGTRQETQYF.

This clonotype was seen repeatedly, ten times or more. The CDR3 DNA is TGTGCCAGCAGCTTGACCGTGGGGGATACGCAGTATTTT. This translates into CASSLTVGDTQYF. This sequence joins TRBV11-3 and TRBJ2-3; the D is unclear. With 3 bases removed from V and 6 bases from J, the gap between germline ends came to 10 bases. This CDR3 comprises 13 residues. Looked up from germline, CDR1 is SGHNT and CDR2 is YENEEA.

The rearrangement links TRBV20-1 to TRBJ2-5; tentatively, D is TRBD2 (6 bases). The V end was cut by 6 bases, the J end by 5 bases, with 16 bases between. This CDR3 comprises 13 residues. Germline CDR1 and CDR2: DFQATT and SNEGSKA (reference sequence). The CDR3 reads CSATVEGLETQYF. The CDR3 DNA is TGCAGTGCAACCGTGGAGGGCCTGGAGACCCAGTACTTC.

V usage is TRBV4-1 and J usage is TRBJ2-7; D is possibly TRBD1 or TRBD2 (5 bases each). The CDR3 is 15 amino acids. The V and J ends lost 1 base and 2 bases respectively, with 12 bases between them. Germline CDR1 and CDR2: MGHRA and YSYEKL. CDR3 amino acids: CASSQVSGTPYEQYF. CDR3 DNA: TGCGCCAGCAGCCAAGTCTCAGGGACCCCCTACGAGCAGTACTTC.

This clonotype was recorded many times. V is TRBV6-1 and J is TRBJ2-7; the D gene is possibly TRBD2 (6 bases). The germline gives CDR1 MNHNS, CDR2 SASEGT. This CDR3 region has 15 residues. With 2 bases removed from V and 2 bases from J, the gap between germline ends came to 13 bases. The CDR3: CASSEYRGKPYEQYF. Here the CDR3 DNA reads TGTGCCAGCAGTGAATACCGCGGGAAGCCCTACGAGCAGTACTTC.

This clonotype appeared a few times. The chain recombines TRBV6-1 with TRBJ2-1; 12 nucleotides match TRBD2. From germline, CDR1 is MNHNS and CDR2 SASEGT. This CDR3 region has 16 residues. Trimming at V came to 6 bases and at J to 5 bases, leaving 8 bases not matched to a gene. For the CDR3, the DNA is TGTGCCAGCAGGCCTCGACTAGCGGGAGTAAACAATGAGCAGTTCTTC. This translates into CASRPRLAGVNNEQFF.

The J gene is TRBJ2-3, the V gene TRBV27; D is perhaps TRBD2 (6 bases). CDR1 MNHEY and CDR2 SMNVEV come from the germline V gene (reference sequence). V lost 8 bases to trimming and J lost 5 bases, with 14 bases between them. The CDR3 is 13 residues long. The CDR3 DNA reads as TGTGCCAGCCGGAGGGAGTGGGGAGATACGCAGTATTTT. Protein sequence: CASRREWGDTQYF.